The rows below give T cell receptor beta chains drawn from one sample of a study of tumor-infiltrating lymphocytes in primary liver carcinoma. TCRdb re-derived calls from the multiplex PCR reads in MiXCR, one entry per CDR3 protein. The table has some 30,000 distinct CDR3 sequences, approximately 76% seen once. Sample: liver tumor tissue from sampling region 3. The receptors were gathered from a woman aged 30 to 39 with primary liver carcinoma and hepatitis B virus infection. The CDR3 runs from the conserved cysteine through the conserved F or W.

J gene: TRBJ1-6
V gene: TRBV5-5
CDR3 protein: CASSLDVNNSPLHF

J gene: TRBJ1-1
V gene: TRBV11-1
CDR3 protein: CASSPRTGIGNTEALF

J gene: TRBJ2-1
V gene: TRBV11-1
CDR3 protein: CASRQGQGNYNEQFF

J gene: TRBJ2-1
V gene: TRBV11-2
CDR3 protein: CASRLGTSASEQFF

J gene: TRBJ2-5
V gene: TRBV12-3/TRBV12-4
CDR3 protein: CASSTYPGKEETHYF

J gene: TRBJ2-7
V gene: TRBV7-9
CDR3 protein: CVSSADTYEQYF

J gene: TRBJ2-1
V gene: TRBV10-3
CDR3 protein: CDISESAAGGYNEQFF

J gene: TRBJ1-5
V gene: TRBV6-1
CDR3 protein: CASSERERANNQPQHF

J gene: TRBJ2-2
V gene: TRBV6-5
CDR3 protein: CASSPQTGFTGELLF

J gene: TRBJ2-3
V gene: TRBV28
CDR3 protein: CASSFNGTGTQYF

J gene: TRBJ2-7
V gene: TRBV12-5
CDR3 protein: CASAPRTVYEQYF

J gene: TRBJ1-1
V gene: TRBV30
CDR3 protein: CAWEISLGCTEASF

J gene: TRBJ2-1
V gene: TRBV11-2
CDR3 protein: CASNFNRDRGTQVSYNEQFF

J gene: TRBJ2-1
V gene: TRBV6-1
CDR3 protein: CANSPGLAGMNNEQFF

J gene: TRBJ2-1
V gene: TRBV10-3
CDR3 protein: CAISGSVAGVYNEQFF

J gene: TRBJ2-1
V gene: TRBV29-1
CDR3 protein: CSVENRVHYNEQFF

J gene: TRBJ2-1
V gene: TRBV30
CDR3 protein: CAWTPSRGGKVLFGYNEQFF

J gene: TRBJ2-7
V gene: TRBV13
CDR3 protein: CANSANDRAGYEQYF

J gene: TRBJ2-3
V gene: TRBV11-2
CDR3 protein: CASSLVGLTYTSDTQYF

J gene: TRBJ1-2
V gene: TRBV6-1
CDR3 protein: CASSKRFLVLRSNNGYTF

J gene: TRBJ2-2
V gene: TRBV12-3/TRBV12-4
CDR3 protein: CASSSRQGNSRELFF

J gene: TRBJ2-7
V gene: TRBV28
CDR3 protein: CASSPSGNRNGELYF

J gene: TRBJ2-1
V gene: TRBV4-2
CDR3 protein: CASGQTGPDDEQFF

J gene: TRBJ2-2
V gene: TRBV4-3
CDR3 protein: CASSQGRTGGPRELFF

J gene: TRBJ1-2
V gene: TRBV7-9
CDR3 protein: CASSLRSRQGHGYTF

J gene: TRBJ2-6
V gene: TRBV28
CDR3 protein: CASSLNRVSPGANVMTF

J gene: TRBJ2-7
V gene: TRBV7-8
CDR3 protein: CVSWSGQDYEQYF

J gene: TRBJ1-2
V gene: TRBV13
CDR3 protein: CAGSSTTGRYGYTF

J gene: TRBJ2-7
V gene: TRBV10-2
CDR3 protein: CASSALVAGTYEQYF

J gene: TRBJ2-1
V gene: TRBV11-2
CDR3 protein: CASSLSVTSGQFF

J gene: TRBJ1-2
V gene: TRBV11-2
CDR3 protein: CVSTQEGGGSYTF

J gene: TRBJ2-3
V gene: TRBV11-2
CDR3 protein: CADSLGRGIADTQYF

J gene: TRBJ2-7
V gene: TRBV11-2
CDR3 protein: CVSSLESRAEQYF

J gene: TRBJ2-3
V gene: TRBV7-2
CDR3 protein: CAGSLSGRIDTQYF

J gene: TRBJ1-5
V gene: TRBV4-1
CDR3 protein: CASSQEYEEVGNQPQYF

J gene: TRBJ2-1
V gene: TRBV30
CDR3 protein: CALGHGGLGPVQYNEQFF

J gene: TRBJ1-1
V gene: TRBV13
CDR3 protein: CASSTGDVNTEAFF

J gene: TRBJ2-1
V gene: TRBV6-2/TRBV6-3
CDR3 protein: CASSYGGGSSYNEQFF

J gene: TRBJ2-2
V gene: TRBV6-5
CDR3 protein: CASRGPNTGELFF

J gene: TRBJ2-1
V gene: TRBV4-2
CDR3 protein: CASSHDIAGGSRGKQFF